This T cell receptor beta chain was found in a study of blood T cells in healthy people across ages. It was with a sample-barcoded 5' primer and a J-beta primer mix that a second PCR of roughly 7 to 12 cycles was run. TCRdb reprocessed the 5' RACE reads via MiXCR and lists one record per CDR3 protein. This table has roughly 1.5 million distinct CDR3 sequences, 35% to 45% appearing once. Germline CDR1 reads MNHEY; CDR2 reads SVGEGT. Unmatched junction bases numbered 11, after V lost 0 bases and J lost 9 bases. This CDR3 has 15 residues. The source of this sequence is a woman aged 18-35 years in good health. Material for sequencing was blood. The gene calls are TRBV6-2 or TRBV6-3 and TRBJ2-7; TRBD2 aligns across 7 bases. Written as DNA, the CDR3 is TGTGCCAGCAGTTACTCGGTCAGTAGCGGGTGGGTGCAGTACTTC. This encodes CASSYSVSSGWVQYF.